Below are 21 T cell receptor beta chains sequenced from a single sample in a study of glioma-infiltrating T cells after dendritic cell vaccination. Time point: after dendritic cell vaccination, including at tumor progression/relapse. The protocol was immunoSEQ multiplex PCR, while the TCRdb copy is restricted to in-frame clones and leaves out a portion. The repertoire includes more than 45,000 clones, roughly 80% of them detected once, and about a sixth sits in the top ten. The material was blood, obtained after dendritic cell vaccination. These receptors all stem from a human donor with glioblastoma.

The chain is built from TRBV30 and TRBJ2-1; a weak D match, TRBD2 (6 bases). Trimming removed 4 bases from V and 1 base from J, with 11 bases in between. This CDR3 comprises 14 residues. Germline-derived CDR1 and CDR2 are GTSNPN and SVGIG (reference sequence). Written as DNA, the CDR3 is TGTGCCTGGAAGGTGGGGGGTTCCTACAATGAGCAGTTCTTC. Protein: CAWKVGGSYNEQFF.

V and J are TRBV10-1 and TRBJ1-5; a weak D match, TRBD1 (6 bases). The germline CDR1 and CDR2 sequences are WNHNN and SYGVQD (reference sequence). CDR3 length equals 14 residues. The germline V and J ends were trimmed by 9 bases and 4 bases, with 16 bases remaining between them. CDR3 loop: CAREHGTLNQPQHF. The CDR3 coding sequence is TGCGCCAGAGAACACGGGACACTTAATCAGCCCCAGCATTTT.

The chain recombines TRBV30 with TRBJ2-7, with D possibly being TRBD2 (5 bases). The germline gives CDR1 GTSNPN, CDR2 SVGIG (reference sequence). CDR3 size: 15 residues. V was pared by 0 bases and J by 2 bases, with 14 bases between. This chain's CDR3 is CAWSVRGLEAYEQYF. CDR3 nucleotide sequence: TGTGCCTGGAGTGTTCGCGGACTGGAGGCCTACGAGCAGTACTTC.

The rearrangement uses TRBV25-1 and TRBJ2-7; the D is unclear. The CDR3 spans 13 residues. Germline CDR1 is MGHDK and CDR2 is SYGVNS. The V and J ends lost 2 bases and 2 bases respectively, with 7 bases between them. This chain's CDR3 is CASSEGVAYEQYF. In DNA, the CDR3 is TGTGCCAGCAGTGAAGGAGTCGCCTACGAGCAGTACTTC.

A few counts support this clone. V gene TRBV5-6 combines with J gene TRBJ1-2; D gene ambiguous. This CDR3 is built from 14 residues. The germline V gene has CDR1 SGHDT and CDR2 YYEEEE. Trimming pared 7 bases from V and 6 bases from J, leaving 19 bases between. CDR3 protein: CASLEEGTRDGYTF. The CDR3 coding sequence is TGTGCCAGCTTGGAGGAGGGCACTAGGGATGGCTACACCTTC.

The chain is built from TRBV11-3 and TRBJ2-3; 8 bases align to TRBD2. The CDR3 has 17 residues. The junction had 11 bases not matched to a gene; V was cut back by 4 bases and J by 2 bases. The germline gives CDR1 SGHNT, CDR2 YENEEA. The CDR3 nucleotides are TGTGCCAGCAGCTATCAATTCCCAGCGGGGGACACAGATACGCAGTATTTT. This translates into CASSYQFPAGDTDTQYF.

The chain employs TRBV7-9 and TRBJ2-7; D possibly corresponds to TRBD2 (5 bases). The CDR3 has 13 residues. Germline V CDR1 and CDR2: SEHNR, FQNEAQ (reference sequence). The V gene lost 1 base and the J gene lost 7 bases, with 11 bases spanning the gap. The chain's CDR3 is CASSLEVGREQYF. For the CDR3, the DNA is TGTGCCAGCAGCTTAGAGGTAGGGAGAGAGCAGTACTTC.

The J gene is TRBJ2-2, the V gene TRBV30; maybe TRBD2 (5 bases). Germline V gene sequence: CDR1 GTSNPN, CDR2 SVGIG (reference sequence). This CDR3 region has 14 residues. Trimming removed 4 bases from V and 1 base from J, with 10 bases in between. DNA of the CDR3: TGTGCCTGGAAGGGAGACTGGAACACCGGGGAGCTGTTTTTT. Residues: CAWKGDWNTGELFF.

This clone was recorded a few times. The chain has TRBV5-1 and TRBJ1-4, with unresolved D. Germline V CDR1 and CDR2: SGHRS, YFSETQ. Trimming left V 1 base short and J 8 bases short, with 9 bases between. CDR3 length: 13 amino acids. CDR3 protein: CASSLQDGEKLFF. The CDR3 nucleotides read TGCGCCAGCAGCTTGCAGGATGGGGAAAAACTGTTTTTT.

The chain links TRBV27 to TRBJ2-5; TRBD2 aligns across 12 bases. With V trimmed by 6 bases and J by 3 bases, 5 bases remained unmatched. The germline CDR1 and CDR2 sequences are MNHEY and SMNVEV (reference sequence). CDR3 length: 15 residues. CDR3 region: CASRRLAGEEETQYF. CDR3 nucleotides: TGTGCCAGCAGACGACTAGCGGGGGAAGAAGAGACCCAGTACTTC.

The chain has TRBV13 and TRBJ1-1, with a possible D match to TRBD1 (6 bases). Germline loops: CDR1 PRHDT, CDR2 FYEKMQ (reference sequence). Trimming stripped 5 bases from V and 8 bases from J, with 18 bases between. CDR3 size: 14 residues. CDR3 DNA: TGTGCCAGCAGCCAACAAGGGGGAATCCAGGAAGCTTTCTTT. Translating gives CASSQQGGIQEAFF.

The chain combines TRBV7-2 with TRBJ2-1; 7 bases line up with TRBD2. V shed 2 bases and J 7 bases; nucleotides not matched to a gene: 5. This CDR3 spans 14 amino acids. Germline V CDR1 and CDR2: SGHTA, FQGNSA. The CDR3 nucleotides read TGTGCCAGCAGCTTACGACTAGCTGGTAATGAGCAGTTCTTC. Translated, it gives CASSLRLAGNEQFF. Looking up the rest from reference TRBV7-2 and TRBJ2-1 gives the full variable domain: GAGVSQSPSNKVTEKGKDVELRCDPISGHTALYWYRQSLGQGLEFLIYFQGNSAPDKSGLPSDRFSAERTGGSVSTLTIQRTQQEDSAVYLCASSLRLAGNEQFFGPGTRLTVL.

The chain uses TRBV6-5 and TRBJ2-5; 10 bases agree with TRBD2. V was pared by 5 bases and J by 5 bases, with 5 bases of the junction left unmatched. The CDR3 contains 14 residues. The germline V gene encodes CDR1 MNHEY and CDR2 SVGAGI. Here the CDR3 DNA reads TGTGCCAGCAGTCCTCTAGCGGGGGTGGAGACCCAGTACTTC. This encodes CASSPLAGVETQYF.

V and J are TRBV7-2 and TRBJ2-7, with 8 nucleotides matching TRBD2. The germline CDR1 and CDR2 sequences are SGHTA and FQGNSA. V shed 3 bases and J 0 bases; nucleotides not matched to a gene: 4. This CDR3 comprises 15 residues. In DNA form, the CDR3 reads TGTGCCAGCAGCTTTACGGGACTAGGCTCCTACGAGCAGTACTTC. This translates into CASSFTGLGSYEQYF.

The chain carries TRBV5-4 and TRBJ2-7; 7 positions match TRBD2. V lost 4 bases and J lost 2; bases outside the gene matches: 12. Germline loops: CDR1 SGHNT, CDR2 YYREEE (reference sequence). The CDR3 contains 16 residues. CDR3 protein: CASSMGGEQGAYEQYF. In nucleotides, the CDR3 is TGTGCCAGCAGCATGGGGGGGGAACAAGGGGCCTACGAGCAGTACTTC.

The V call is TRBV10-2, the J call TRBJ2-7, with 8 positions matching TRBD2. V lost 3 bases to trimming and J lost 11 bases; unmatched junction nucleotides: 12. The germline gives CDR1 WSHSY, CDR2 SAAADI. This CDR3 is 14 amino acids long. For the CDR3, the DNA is TGCGCCAGCAGTGACCGACTAGCGCCCTCATCGGAGTACTTC. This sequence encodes CASSDRLAPSSEYF.

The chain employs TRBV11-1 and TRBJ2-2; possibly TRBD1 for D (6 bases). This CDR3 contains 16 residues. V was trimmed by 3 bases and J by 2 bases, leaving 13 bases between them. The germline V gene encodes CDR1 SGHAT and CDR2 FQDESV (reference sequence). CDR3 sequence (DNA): TGTGCCAGCAGCTTGGAGGCCAGGGGAAACACCGGGGAGCTGTTTTTT. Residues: CASSLEARGNTGELFF.

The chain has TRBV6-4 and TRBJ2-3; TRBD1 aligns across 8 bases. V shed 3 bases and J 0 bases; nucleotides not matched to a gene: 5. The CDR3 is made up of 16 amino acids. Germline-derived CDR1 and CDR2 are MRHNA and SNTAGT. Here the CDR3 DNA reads TGTGCCAGCAGTGAAGTAACAGGGGGGAGCACAGATACGCAGTATTTT. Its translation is CASSEVTGGSTDTQYF.

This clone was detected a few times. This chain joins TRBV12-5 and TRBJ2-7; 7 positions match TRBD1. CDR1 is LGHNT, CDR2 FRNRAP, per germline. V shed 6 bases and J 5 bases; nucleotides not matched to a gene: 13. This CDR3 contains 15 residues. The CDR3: CASGPTGKVVNEQYF. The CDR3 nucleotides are TGTGCTAGTGGCCCGACAGGGAAGGTCGTCAACGAGCAGTACTTC.

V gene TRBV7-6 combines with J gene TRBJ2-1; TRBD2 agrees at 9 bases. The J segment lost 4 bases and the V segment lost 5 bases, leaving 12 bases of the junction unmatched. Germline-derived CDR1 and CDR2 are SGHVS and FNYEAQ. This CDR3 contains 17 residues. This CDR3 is CASSPDPSGEIYNEQFF. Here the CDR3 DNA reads TGTGCCAGCAGCCCGGACCCTAGCGGGGAGATATACAATGAGCAGTTCTTC.

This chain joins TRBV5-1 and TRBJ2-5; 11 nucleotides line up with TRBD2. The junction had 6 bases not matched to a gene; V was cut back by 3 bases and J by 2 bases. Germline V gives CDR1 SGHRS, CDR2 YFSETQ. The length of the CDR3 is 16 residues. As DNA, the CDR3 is TGCGCCAGCAGCTCGGCGGCTAGCGGGGGGCAAGAGACCCAGTACTTC. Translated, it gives CASSSAASGGQETQYF.